These 22 T cell receptor beta chains were sequenced from one sample in a study of T cell responses to AZD1222 COVID-19 vaccine. The table came from immunoSEQ multiplex PCR; TCRdb's copy has only in-frame clones and leaves some out. Of about 170,000 clones in the sample, more than 80% were seen once. The sequenced sample was peripheral blood, obtained 28 days after the second dose of the MenACWY control vaccine. The receptors stem from an adult who received the MenACWY meningococcal vaccine as a control.

The table lists this clone with a few counts. The chain recombines TRBV5-8 with TRBJ2-1; 7 bases map to TRBD2. V lost 4 bases, J lost 9 bases, and 1 base stayed unmatched. CDR1 is SGHTS and CDR2 is YDEGEE in the germline V gene. The CDR3 loop spans 11 amino acids. The CDR3 protein is CASSRGVEQFF. The CDR3 nucleotides are TGTGCCAGCAGCCGGGGGGTTGAGCAGTTCTTC. Supplemented by reference TRBV5-8 and TRBJ2-1, the full variable domain reads EAGVTQSPTHLIKTRGQQATLRCSPISGHTSVYWYQQALGLGLQFLLWYDEGEERNRGNFPPRFSGRQFPNYSSELNVNALELEDSALYLCASSRGVEQFFGPGTRLTVL.

This clone was recorded only once. The rearrangement joins TRBV7-2 to TRBJ2-3; D might be TRBD2 (6 bases). Trimming stripped 5 bases from V and 2 bases from J, with 20 bases between. The length of the CDR3 is 17 residues. Germline lookup yields CDR1 SGHTA and CDR2 FQGNSA. This CDR3 is CASSPHSGPSSTDTQYF. CDR3 DNA sequence: TGTGCCAGCAGCCCGCACAGCGGGCCGTCATCCACAGATACGCAGTATTTT.

The chain joins TRBV9 to TRBJ1-2; D is possibly TRBD1 (6 bases). The ends were cut back, 0 bases at V and 4 bases at J, with 7 bases in the middle. CDR1 is SGDLS and CDR2 is YYNGEE in the germline V gene. This CDR3 has 13 amino acids. The CDR3 coding sequence is TGTGCCAGCAGCGTAGAGGGGGTCTATGGCTACACCTTC. It is translated as CASSVEGVYGYTF.

The genes are TRBV4-1 and TRBJ1-5; D is unclear. Trimming left V 2 bases short and J 0 bases short, with 8 bases between. Germline V gene data show CDR1 as MGHRA and CDR2 as YSYEKL. The CDR3 runs to 15 residues. CDR3 region: CASSQLTFSNQPQHF. The CDR3 DNA is TGCGCCAGCAGCCAATTGACGTTTAGCAATCAGCCCCAGCATTTT.

This clone has a single count. The rearrangement joins TRBV6-5 to TRBJ2-7; 13 bases align to TRBD2. V shed 6 bases, J shed 3 bases, and the junction held 5 bases outside the gene matches. Germline loops: CDR1 MNHEY, CDR2 SVGAGI. The CDR3 is made up of 15 amino acids. CDR3 in DNA: TGTGCCAGCAGGGCGGGACTAGCGGGATACTACGAGCAGTACTTC. Amino acid sequence: CASRAGLAGYYEQYF.

The rearrangement joins TRBV29-1 to TRBJ2-5; D gene uncertain. CDR3 length: 13 amino acids. The V end was cut by 2 bases, the J end by 1 base, with 8 bases between. Germline CDR1 reads SQVTM; CDR2 reads ANQGSEA. The CDR3 reads CSVETGPQETQYF. CDR3 DNA sequence: TGCAGCGTTGAAACTGGGCCCCAAGAGACCCAGTACTTC.

This chain connects TRBV6-5 to TRBJ2-1; D might be TRBD2 (6 bases). Germline V CDR1 and CDR2: MNHEY, SVGAGI. Trimming removed 6 bases from V and 2 bases from J, with 14 bases in between. CDR3 length: 15 residues. The CDR3 loop is CASRPTRGAYNEQFF. CDR3 DNA sequence: TGTGCCAGCAGGCCGACTAGGGGTGCCTACAATGAGCAGTTCTTC.

The gene calls are TRBV28 and TRBJ2-7, with 9 bases matching TRBD1. This CDR3 has 15 amino acids. The germline gives CDR1 MDHEN, CDR2 SYDVKM. The ends lost 7 bases at V and 1 base at J; junction bases unmatched: 8. CDR3 in amino acids: CASTHGGTGSYEQYF. DNA for the CDR3: TGTGCCAGCACCCACGGAGGGACAGGGTCCTACGAGCAGTACTTC.

This chain uses TRBV11-3 with TRBJ2-1; 11 positions agree with TRBD2. In germline, CDR1 is SGHNT, CDR2 YENEEA. This CDR3 comprises 15 residues. J was trimmed by 3 bases and V by 3 bases; bases with no gene match: 1. In nucleotides, the CDR3 is TGTGCCAGCAGCTTGGGACTAGCGGACTACAATGAGCAGTTCTTC. The encoded protein is CASSLGLADYNEQFF.

The rearrangement links TRBV5-4 to TRBJ2-1; 8 bases fit TRBD2. The V gene end was trimmed by 0 bases and the J gene end by 3 bases; junction bases not matched to a gene: 2. The germline V gene encodes CDR1 SGHNT and CDR2 YYREEE (reference sequence). This CDR3 is 15 amino acids long. The CDR3 spells CASSLDTSGYNEQFF. CDR3 in DNA: TGTGCCAGCAGCTTGGACACTAGCGGCTACAATGAGCAGTTCTTC.

The chain joins TRBV18 to TRBJ2-7; tentatively, D is TRBD1 (6 bases). V gave up 3 bases and J gave up 5 bases, with 14 bases separating them. Germline loops: CDR1 KGHSH, CDR2 LQKENI. This CDR3 spans 14 amino acids. The CDR3 spells CASSPRTEVDEQYF. The CDR3 DNA reads as TGTGCCAGCTCACCCCGGACAGAGGTTGACGAGCAGTACTTC.

The genes are TRBV28 and TRBJ1-1, with no clear D. From germline, CDR1 is MDHEN and CDR2 SYDVKM. V shed 6 bases and J shed 8 bases, with 19 bases lying between them. This CDR3 is 14 amino acids long. CDR3: CASSPSREDSEAFF. In DNA form, the CDR3 reads TGTGCCAGCAGCCCAAGTAGGGAGGATAGCGAAGCTTTCTTT.

This clone has only a few counts. The rearrangement uses TRBV3-1 (or the pseudogene TRBV3-2) and TRBJ1-5, with D possibly TRBD1 on 5 matching bases. This CDR3 region has 14 residues. The V and J ends lost 4 bases and 5 bases respectively, with 12 bases between them. Germline values: CDR1 LGHDT, CDR2 YNNKEL (reference sequence). CDR3 in amino acids: CASSPRRGDQPQHF. The CDR3 DNA sequence: TGTGCCAGCAGCCCTAGGAGAGGGGATCAGCCCCAGCATTTT.

The chain carries TRBV5-1 and TRBJ2-7; TRBD2 matches at 10 bases. Germline V lookup: CDR1 SGHRS, CDR2 YFSETQ. Trimming removed 0 bases from V and 4 bases from J; junction bases left unmatched: 4. This CDR3 is built from 15 residues. The CDR3 sequence is CASSLARAGGYEQYF. CDR3 in DNA: TGCGCCAGCAGCTTGGCCCGAGCGGGAGGGTACGAGCAGTACTTC.

The chain employs TRBV7-2 and TRBJ1-2; TRBD1 aligns across 9 bases. This CDR3 comprises 13 residues. Losses at the gene ends were 7 bases for V and 11 bases for J; bases not matched to a gene: 11. The germline V gene encodes CDR1 SGHTA and CDR2 FQGNSA. For the CDR3, the DNA is TGTGCCAGCACCCCGGCCGGGACAGGGCTTTACACCTTC. It yields the protein CASTPAGTGLYTF.

The gene calls are TRBV7-9 and TRBJ1-3; D not certain. Trimming removed 4 bases at V and 2 bases at J, with 15 bases between. The CDR3 has 16 residues. The germline gives CDR1 SEHNR, CDR2 FQNEAQ (reference sequence). CDR3 sequence: CASSSFAGTAGNTIYF. The CDR3 DNA sequence: TGTGCCAGCAGCTCATTCGCCGGAACAGCTGGAAACACCATATATTTT.

The chain joins TRBV19 to TRBJ2-7; D may correspond to TRBD1 or TRBD2 (6 bases each). The CDR3 is 15 residues long. Germline V CDR1 and CDR2: LNHDA, SQIVND (reference sequence). V lost 4 bases to trimming and J lost 4 bases, with 17 bases between them. The CDR3 nucleotides are TGTGCCAGTAGTAGCGGCAGGGGAGGTTCATACGAGCAGTACTTC. Its translation: CASSSGRGGSYEQYF.

The chain is built from TRBV19 and TRBJ1-2, with 7 nucleotides matching TRBD1. Per germline, CDR1 LNHDA and CDR2 SQIVND (reference sequence). The CDR3 sequence is 15 residues long. Losses at the gene ends were 5 bases for V and 1 base for J; bases not matched to a gene: 7. For the CDR3, the DNA is TGTGCCAGTAGTCCCCGGGACAGATATAACTATGGCTACACCTTC. This translates into CASSPRDRYNYGYTF.

The CDR3 sequence: CASSQAPDPRVYGYTF. The CDR3 nucleotides are TGTGCCAGCAGCCAAGCCCCAGATCCCAGGGTCTATGGCTACACCTTC. The rearrangement joins TRBV14 to TRBJ1-2; D is possibly TRBD1 (5 bases). The CDR3 runs to 16 residues. Germline V gene sequence: CDR1 SGHDN, CDR2 FVKESK. V gave up 1 base and J gave up 4 bases, with 16 bases separating them.

The V gene is TRBV24-1, the J gene TRBJ2-1; TRBD1 matches 8 bases. This CDR3 comprises 15 residues. The germline V gene has CDR1 KGHDR and CDR2 SFDVKD. With 7 bases clipped from V and 2 bases from J, the junction kept 6 bases outside the gene matches. The CDR3 sequence is CATSPSGQAYNEQFF. The DNA for the CDR3 is TGTGCCACCAGCCCGTCGGGACAGGCCTACAATGAGCAGTTCTTC.

This clone showed up just once. The chain is built from TRBV2 and TRBJ2-7; D remains ambiguous. Germline V gene data show CDR1 as SNHLY and CDR2 as FYNNEI. The V end lost 7 bases, the J end lost 4 bases, and 11 bases lay between the germline ends. This CDR3 region has 12 residues. In DNA, the CDR3 is TGTGCCAGCACCGCTATACTTTACGAGCAGTACTTC. It yields the protein CASTAILYEQYF.

The chain couples TRBV19 to TRBJ1-1; 7 positions agree with TRBD1. Losses at the gene ends were 5 bases for V and 4 bases for J; bases not matched to a gene: 4. Per germline, CDR1 LNHDA and CDR2 SQIVND (reference sequence). The CDR3 extends over 13 amino acids. The CDR3 here is CASSRRGLTEAFF. The DNA of the CDR3 is TGTGCCAGTAGTCGAAGGGGGCTCACTGAAGCTTTCTTT.